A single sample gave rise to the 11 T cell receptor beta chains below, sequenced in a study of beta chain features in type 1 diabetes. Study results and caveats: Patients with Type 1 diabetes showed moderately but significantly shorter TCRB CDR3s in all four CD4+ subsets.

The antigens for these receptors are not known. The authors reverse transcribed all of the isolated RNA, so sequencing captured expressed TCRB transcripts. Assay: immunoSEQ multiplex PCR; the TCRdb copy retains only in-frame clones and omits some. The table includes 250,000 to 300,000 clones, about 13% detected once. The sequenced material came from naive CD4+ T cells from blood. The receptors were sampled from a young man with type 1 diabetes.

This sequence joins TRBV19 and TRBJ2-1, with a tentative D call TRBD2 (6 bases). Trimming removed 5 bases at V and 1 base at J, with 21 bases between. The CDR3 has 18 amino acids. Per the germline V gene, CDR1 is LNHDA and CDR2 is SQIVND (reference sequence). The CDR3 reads CASSSWINGRVSYNEQFF. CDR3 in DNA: TGTGCCAGTAGTTCCTGGATAAACGGGAGAGTTTCCTACAATGAGCAGTTCTTC. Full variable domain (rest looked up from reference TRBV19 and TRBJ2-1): DGGITQSPKYLFRKEGQNVTLSCEQNLNHDAMYWYRQDPGQGLRLIYYSQIVNDFQKGDIAEGYSVSREKKESFPLTVTSAQKNPTAFYLCASSSWINGRVSYNEQFFGPGTRLTVL.

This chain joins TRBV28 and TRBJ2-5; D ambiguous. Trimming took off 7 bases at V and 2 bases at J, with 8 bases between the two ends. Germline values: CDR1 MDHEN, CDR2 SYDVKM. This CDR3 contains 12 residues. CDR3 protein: CASMEPQETQYF. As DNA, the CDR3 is TGTGCCAGCATGGAGCCGCAAGAGACCCAGTACTTC.

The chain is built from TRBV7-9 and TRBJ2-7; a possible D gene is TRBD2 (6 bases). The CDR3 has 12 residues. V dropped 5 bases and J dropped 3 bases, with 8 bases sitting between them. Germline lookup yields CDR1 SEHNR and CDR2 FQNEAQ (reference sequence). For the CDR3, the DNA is TGTGCCAGCAGCCCCGGGAGCTACGAGCAGTACTTC. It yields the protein CASSPGSYEQYF.

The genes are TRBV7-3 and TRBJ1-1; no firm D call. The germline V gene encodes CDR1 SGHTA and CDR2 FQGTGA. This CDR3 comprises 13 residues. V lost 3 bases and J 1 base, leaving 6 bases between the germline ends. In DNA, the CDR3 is TGTGCCAGCAGCTTCCAGGCGAACACTGAAGCTTTCTTT. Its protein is CASSFQANTEAFF.

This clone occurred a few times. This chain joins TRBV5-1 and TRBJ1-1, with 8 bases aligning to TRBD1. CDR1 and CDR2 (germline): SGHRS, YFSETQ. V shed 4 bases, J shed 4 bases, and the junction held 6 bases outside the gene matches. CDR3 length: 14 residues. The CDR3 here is CASSIWTGSTEAFF. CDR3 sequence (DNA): TGCGCCAGCAGCATCTGGACAGGGAGCACTGAAGCTTTCTTT. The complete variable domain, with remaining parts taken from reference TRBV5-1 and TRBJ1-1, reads KAGVTQTPRYLIKTRGQQVTLSCSPISGHRSVSWYQQTPGQGLQFLFEYFSETQRNKGNFPGRFSGRQFSNSRSEMNVSTLELGDSALYLCASSIWTGSTEAFFGQGTRLTVV.

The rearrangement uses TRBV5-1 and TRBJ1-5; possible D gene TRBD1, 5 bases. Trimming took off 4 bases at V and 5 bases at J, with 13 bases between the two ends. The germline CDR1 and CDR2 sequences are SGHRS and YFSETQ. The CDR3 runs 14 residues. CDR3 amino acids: CASSPSSGDQPQHF. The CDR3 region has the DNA TGCGCCAGCAGCCCCTCGTCGGGGGATCAGCCCCAGCATTTT.

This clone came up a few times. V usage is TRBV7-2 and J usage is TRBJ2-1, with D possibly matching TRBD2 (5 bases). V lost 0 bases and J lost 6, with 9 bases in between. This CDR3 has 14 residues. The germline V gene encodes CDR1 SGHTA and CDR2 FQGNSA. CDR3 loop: CASSLAGAANEQFF. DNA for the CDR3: TGTGCCAGCAGCTTAGCGGGAGCCGCCAATGAGCAGTTCTTC.

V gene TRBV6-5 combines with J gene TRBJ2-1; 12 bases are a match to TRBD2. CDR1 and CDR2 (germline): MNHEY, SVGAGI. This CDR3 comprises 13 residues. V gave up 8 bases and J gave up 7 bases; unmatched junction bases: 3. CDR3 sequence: CASGLAGGNEQFF. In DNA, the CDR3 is TGTGCCAGCGGGCTAGCGGGAGGGAATGAGCAGTTCTTC.

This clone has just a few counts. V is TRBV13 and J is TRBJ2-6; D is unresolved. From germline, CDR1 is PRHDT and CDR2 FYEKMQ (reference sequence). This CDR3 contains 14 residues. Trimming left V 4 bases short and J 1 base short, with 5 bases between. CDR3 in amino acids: CASSSLSGANVLTF. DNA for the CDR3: TGTGCCAGCAGCTCCTTGTCTGGGGCCAACGTCCTGACTTTC.

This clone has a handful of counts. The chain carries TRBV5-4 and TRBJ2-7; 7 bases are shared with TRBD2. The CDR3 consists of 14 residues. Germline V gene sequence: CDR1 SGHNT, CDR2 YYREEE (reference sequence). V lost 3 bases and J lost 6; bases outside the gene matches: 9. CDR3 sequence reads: CASSYLGGSSEQYF. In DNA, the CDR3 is TGTGCCAGCAGCTACCTTGGCGGGAGTTCCGAGCAGTACTTC.

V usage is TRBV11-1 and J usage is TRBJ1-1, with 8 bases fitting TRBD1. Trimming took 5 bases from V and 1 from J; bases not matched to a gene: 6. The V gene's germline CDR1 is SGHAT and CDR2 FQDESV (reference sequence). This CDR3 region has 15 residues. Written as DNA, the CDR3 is TGTGCCAGCAGCCAGGACAGGGTGCCGAACACTGAAGCTTTCTTT. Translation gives CASSQDRVPNTEAFF.